This is a list of T cell receptor beta chains from one sample in a study of cytomegalovirus exposure and HLA in healthy donors. The method was immunoSEQ multiplex PCR; TCRdb's version includes in-frame clones alone and lacks a portion of them. The sample lists 150,000 to 200,000 clones, roughly 80% occurring once. The sequenced sample consisted of PBMCs. All receptors come from a man between 45 and 60 years old in good health and CMV-seropositive. The CDR3 runs from the conserved cysteine through the conserved F or W. D genes are given only for firm matches. Clone size is shown for a subset of rows, as once, few, many or a class of expanded clone.

d_call j_call clone_size v_call cdr3_aa cdr3_nt
. TRBJ1-5 . TRBV2 CASSGLSNQPQHF TGTGCCAGCAGTGGGCTCAGCAATCAGCCCCAGCATTTT
. TRBJ1-5 few TRBV14 CASSQDLSGKGNQPQHF TGTGCCAGCAGCCAAGATCTTTCGGGGAAGGGCAATCAGCCCCAGCATTTT
. TRBJ1-3 . TRBV9 CASSVAGGIPSGNTIYF TGTGCCAGCAGCGTAGCGGGGGGGATCCCCTCTGGAAACACCATATATTTT
. TRBJ1-1 few TRBV6-5 CASRVGTLNTEAFF TGTGCCAGCAGGGTTGGGACTTTGAACACTGAAGCTTTCTTT
TRBD1 TRBJ2-7 . TRBV6-5 CASSWGQESYEQYF TGTGCCAGCAGTTGGGGACAGGAATCCTACGAGCAGTACTTC
TRBD1 TRBJ1-5 . TRBV30 CAWDRGLGSNQPQHF TGTGCCTGGGACAGGGGGCTAGGGAGCAATCAGCCCCAGCATTTT
TRBD2 TRBJ2-1 . TRBV5-8 CASSYSGGYEQFF TGTGCCAGCAGCTATAGCGGGGGGTATGAGCAGTTCTTC
. TRBJ1-4 . TRBV30 CAWRNPGGSEKLFF TGTGCCTGGAGGAATCCCGGAGGGTCCGAAAAACTGTTTTTT
. TRBJ1-2 . TRBV27 CASSLSDRTMSYTF TGTGCCAGCAGTTTATCGGACAGAACTATGAGCTACACCTTC
. TRBJ1-4 . TRBV5-6 CASSLTAATNEKLFF TGTGCCAGCAGCTTGACAGCCGCAACTAATGAAAAACTGTTTTTT
TRBD1 TRBJ1-2 . TRBV19 CASSISIPTGGYGYTF TGTGCCAGTAGTATTTCGATCCCGACAGGGGGCTACGGCTACACCTTC
TRBD2 TRBJ2-1 . TRBV25-1 CASRRGNYNEQFF TGTGCCAGCAGGCGGGGGAATTACAATGAGCAGTTCTTC
. TRBJ2-7 . TRBV7-9 CASSLLGATYEQYF TGTGCCAGCAGCTTACTGGGGGCCACCTACGAGCAGTACTTC
. TRBJ1-6 . TRBV4-3 CASSQDPGGGGYNSPLHF TGCGCCAGCAGCCAAGATCCCGGGGGGGGAGGGTATAATTCACCCCTCCACTTT
TRBD1 TRBJ2-1 . TRBV28 CASLRQGRNEQFF TGTGCCAGTTTAAGACAGGGCCGGAATGAGCAGTTCTTC
. TRBJ1-5 . TRBV6-1 CASSELSSGPQHF TGTGCCAGCAGTGAACTCTCGTCCGGGCCCCAGCATTTT
. TRBJ2-3 . TRBV5-1 CASSSRGFSDTQYF TGCGCCAGCAGCTCAAGGGGGTTCTCAGATACGCAGTATTTT
TRBD1 TRBJ2-4 . TRBV30 CAWSVDRGRGAGVNIQYF TGTGCCTGGAGTGTGGACAGGGGGCGCGGTGCTGGGGTGAACATTCAGTACTTC
TRBD2 TRBJ2-1 . TRBV2 CASSPVLAGGGDEQFF TGTGCCAGCAGTCCCGTACTAGCGGGGGGCGGGGATGAGCAGTTCTTC
. TRBJ1-3 . TRBV7-2 CASSLVGNTIYF TGTGCCAGCAGCTTAGTAGGAAACACCATATATTTT
TRBD2 TRBJ2-3 . TRBV9 CASSVGGTSGGYTQYF TGTGCCAGCAGCGTAGGTGGGACTAGCGGGGGATATACGCAGTATTTT
. TRBJ2-7 . TRBV7-9 CASSLGGPTYEQYF TGTGCCAGCAGCTTAGGAGGGCCAACCTACGAGCAGTACTTC
. TRBJ2-5 . TRBV7-2 CASSWRKAPGTQYF TGTGCCAGCAGCTGGCGGAAGGCGCCGGGGACCCAGTACTTC
. TRBJ2-1 . TRBV10-3 CAITDTSSYNEQFF TGTGCCATCACTGACACCAGCTCCTACAATGAGCAGTTCTTC
. TRBJ2-5 . TRBV5-4 CASSLATRETQYF TGTGCCAGCAGCTTGGCCACTAGAGAGACCCAGTACTTC
TRBD2 TRBJ2-5 . TRBV7-2 CASSLMVGLALGTQYF TGTGCCAGCAGCTTAATGGTGGGACTAGCTCTGGGGACCCAGTACTTC
TRBD1 TRBJ2-7 once TRBV28 CASSFADRGDEQYF TGTGCCAGCAGTTTCGCAGACAGGGGAGACGAGCAGTACTTC
. TRBJ1-1 . TRBV10-3 CAISGQVNTEAFF TGTGCCATCAGTGGACAGGTGAACACTGAAGCTTTCTTT
. TRBJ1-2 once TRBV27 CASSLSLWAAYGYTF TGTGCCAGCAGTTTATCTCTCTGGGCAGCCTATGGCTACACCTTC
. TRBJ1-2 . TRBV6-1 CASSEWGAQTSYGYTF TGTGCCAGCAGTGAATGGGGCGCACAAACCTCTTATGGCTACACCTTC
. TRBJ1-6 once TRBV2 CASSEGRGIHSPLHF TGTGCCAGCAGTGAAGGACGGGGGATACACTCACCCCTCCACTTT
. TRBJ2-7 . TRBV7-6 CASSFRTTPYEQYF TGTGCCAGCAGCTTTAGGACAACTCCCTACGAGCAGTACTTC
. TRBJ2-7 . TRBV5-1 CASSLGGTLRSNEQYF TGCGCCAGCAGCTTGGGGGGGACACTACGATCTAACGAGCAGTACTTC
TRBD2 TRBJ2-3 . TRBV30 CAWSRTSGGADTQYF TGTGCCTGGAGCCGGACTAGCGGGGGGGCAGATACGCAGTATTTT
. TRBJ2-7 . TRBV19 CASSMRDEQYF TGTGCCAGTAGTATGCGCGACGAGCAGTACTTC
TRBD1 TRBJ1-2 . TRBV19 CASSINRGPVYGYTF TGTGCCAGTAGTATTAACAGGGGGCCGGTCTATGGCTACACCTTC
. TRBJ2-6 once TRBV5-1 CASSSSGSGANVLTF TGCGCCAGCAGCTCCTCAGGGTCTGGGGCCAACGTCCTGACTTTC
TRBD1 TRBJ2-5 once TRBV6-1 CASSVDRVPSEQYF TGTGCCAGCAGTGTCGACAGGGTTCCCTCGGAGCAGTACTTC
TRBD2 TRBJ2-7 . TRBV4-2 CASSQDRGSGGLSYEQYF TGTGCCAGCAGCCAAGATCGTGGTAGCGGGGGCCTCTCCTACGAGCAGTACTTC